The rows below give T cell receptor beta chains drawn from one sample of a study of cytotoxic CD8 clonotypes in ibrutinib-treated CLL. Profiling relied on immunoSEQ multiplex PCR, and the TCRdb table lists in-frame clones only, not all of them. The data contain over 65,000 clones, more than 75% of them singletons. The starting material was PBMCs, obtained after 12 months of ibrutinib treatment. These receptors all stem from a human donor with chronic lymphocytic leukemia. The conserved cysteine and the conserved F or W are not part of the CDR3 here. The order of the fields is J gene, clone size, V gene, CDR3 protein. Clone size is stated in some rows and not others, as once, few, many or a class when expanded.

>TRBJ1-6|.|TRBV6-5
ASTYGQNSPLH
>TRBJ1-3|.|TRBV18
ASSPVASSSGNTIY
>TRBJ2-7|.|TRBV7-3
ASSSGGGYEQY
>TRBJ1-6|.|TRBV11-1
ASSLVSNSPLH
>TRBJ2-5|.|TRBV18
ASSPWAGDGTQY
>TRBJ2-7|.|TRBV28
ASSYSEGAAYEQY
>TRBJ2-1|.|TRBV6-4
ASSRDRDYEQF
>TRBJ2-7|.|TRBV11-2
ASSPPVRTYEQY
>TRBJ1-1|.|TRBV9
ASSTARGTEAF
>TRBJ1-1|few|TRBV19
ASSTQGGAEAF
>TRBJ1-1|many|TRBV5-1
ASSLEGPPMRGNTEAF
>TRBJ1-4|.|TRBV19
ASSRGTPNEKLF
>TRBJ2-3|.|TRBV7-3
ASALSEEAGVDTQY
>TRBJ2-1|.|TRBV5-6
ASSPGGGARF
>TRBJ2-1|.|TRBV7-3
ASSPRPLGEQF
>TRBJ2-5|.|TRBV7-9
ASSVSGKETQY
>TRBJ2-2|.|TRBV6-4
ASSDFGSPGELF
>TRBJ2-1|.|TRBV10-3
AIRGSGTSYNEQF
>TRBJ2-3|.|TRBV18
ASSSRQGGTDTQY
>TRBJ2-1|.|TRBV10-3
AIGDRVSNEQF
>TRBJ1-1|.|TRBV18
ASSPRAGDTEAF
>TRBJ2-3|.|TRBV4-3
ASSPGTGLSDTQY
>TRBJ2-2|once|TRBV15
ATSRQPLNTGELF
>TRBJ2-7|.|TRBV7-2
ASSPGGRTSYEQY
>TRBJ2-5|once|TRBV4-3
ASSQGTGDTEQY
>TRBJ2-7|.|TRBV4-2
ASSQTGDRTYEQY
>TRBJ2-5|.|TRBV19
ASSIVGGETQY
>TRBJ1-3|.|TRBV7-2
ASSPRTGAGNTIY
>TRBJ1-1|.|TRBV7-9
ASSLGQGAGEAF
>TRBJ2-1|once|TRBV7-2
ASSLEGSEGHNEQF
>TRBJ2-5|few|TRBV6-5
ASSYDRGGPETQY
>TRBJ1-3|once|TRBV30
AWSGGNTIY
>TRBJ2-1|.|TRBV7-3
ASRDRTSGDNEQF
>TRBJ2-7|.|TRBV7-2
ASSIQVSVPPY
>TRBJ1-2|.|TRBV6-5
ASGYRHGGYT